The 5 T cell receptor beta chains below were found in one sample sequenced in a study of cytomegalovirus exposure and HLA in healthy donors. It was with 60 Vbeta and 13 Jbeta primers that the PCR ran. Profiled with immunoSEQ multiplex PCR; TCRdb holds only in-frame clones, not every one. This sample has 95,000 or so clones, with around four fifths found just once. The specimen sequenced was PBMCs. Receptors were obtained from a woman aged 40 to 50 in good health and CMV-seronegative.

CDR3: CASSLGRGRTNNEQFF. CDR3 DNA: TGCGCCAGCAGCTTGGGAAGGGGACGGACTAACAATGAGCAGTTCTTC. The chain employs TRBV5-1 and TRBJ2-1, with TRBD2 as a possible D gene (6 bases). Germline assignment: CDR1 SGHRS and CDR2 YFSETQ. Trimming cost V 0 bases and J 5 bases, with 15 bases left between them. This CDR3 is 16 amino acids long.

The V and J genes are TRBV19 and TRBJ1-1, with 8 nucleotides matching TRBD1. V dropped 4 bases and J dropped 3; count of bases not matched to a gene: 7. The germline V gene has CDR1 LNHDA and CDR2 SQIVND (reference sequence). The CDR3 is 15 amino acids. The CDR3 loop reads CASSNRDRTYTEAFF. The CDR3 DNA follows: TGTGCCAGTAGTAACAGGGACAGGACGTACACTGAAGCTTTCTTT.

This clone was seen only a few times. The V gene is TRBV19, the J gene TRBJ1-2; 9 bases are a match to TRBD1. The CDR3 is 15 amino acids. V lost 5 bases to trimming and J lost 2 bases; unmatched junction nucleotides: 6. The germline V gene has CDR1 LNHDA and CDR2 SQIVND (reference sequence). DNA for the CDR3: TGTGCCAGTAGTGGGGGGGGACAGGGCAACTATGGCTACACCTTC. Protein sequence: CASSGGGQGNYGYTF.

The chain links TRBV2 to TRBJ1-1, with D tentatively TRBD1 (5 bases). The CDR3 is made up of 11 amino acids. Germline values: CDR1 SNHLY, CDR2 FYNNEI. With 7 bases removed from V and 8 bases from J, the gap between germline ends came to 11 bases. In DNA, the CDR3 is TGTGCCAGCACTACCCACAGGGAAGCTTTCTTT. This sequence encodes CASTTHREAFF.

The chain employs TRBV30 and TRBJ1-6; possibly TRBD1 for D (5 bases). The CDR3 sequence is 12 residues long. CDR1 is GTSNPN and CDR2 is SVGIG in the germline V gene (reference sequence). Deletions cut 2 bases from V and 7 bases from J, with 6 bases between. CDR3 in DNA: TGTGCCTGGAGTCCAGGGAATTCACCCCTCCACTTT. Translating it yields CAWSPGNSPLHF.